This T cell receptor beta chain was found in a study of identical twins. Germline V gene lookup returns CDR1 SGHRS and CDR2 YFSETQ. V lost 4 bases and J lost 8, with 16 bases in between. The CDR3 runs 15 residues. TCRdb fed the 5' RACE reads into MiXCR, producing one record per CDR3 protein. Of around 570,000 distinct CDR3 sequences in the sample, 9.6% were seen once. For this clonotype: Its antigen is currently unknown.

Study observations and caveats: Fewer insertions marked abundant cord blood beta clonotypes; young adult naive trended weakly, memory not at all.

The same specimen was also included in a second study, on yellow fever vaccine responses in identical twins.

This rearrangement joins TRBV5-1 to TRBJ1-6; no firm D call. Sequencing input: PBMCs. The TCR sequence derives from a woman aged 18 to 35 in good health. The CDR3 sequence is CASSKDAYPDSPLHF. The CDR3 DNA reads TGCGCCAGCAGCAAGGACGCATACCCCGATTCACCCCTCCACTTT.